This entry is about one T cell receptor beta chain. No antigen is known for it. The PCR ran on 60 Vbeta and 13 Jbeta primers. Sequencing was performed with immunoSEQ multiplex PCR; in TCRdb, only in-frame clones are kept and a portion is missing. In the table there are 200,000 to 250,000 clones, 77% of which are singletons. These data originate in a study of cytomegalovirus exposure and HLA in healthy donors. Study-wide points: There were over 150 TCR beta chains listed as cytomegalovirus-associated.

From germline, CDR1 is LNHDA and CDR2 SQIVND (reference sequence). V lost 11 bases and J lost 3, with 11 bases in between. The CDR3 totals 11 residues. The clonotype was recovered from a woman in her fifties or sixties in good health and CMV-seropositive. The J gene is TRBJ2-7, the V gene TRBV19; D is possibly TRBD1 (5 bases). The sequencing input was PBMCs. This CDR3 is CAVGRGYEQYF. The CDR3, as DNA: TGTGCCGTAGGTAGGGGCTACGAGCAGTACTTC.